Below are 29 T cell receptor beta chains sequenced from a single sample in a study of T-cell reconstitution after alpha-beta-depleted transplantation in children. Construction of the TCRbeta library involved unique molecular identifiers. Each CDR3 protein is one row after TCRdb ran MiXCR on the PCR reads. The table lists hundreds of thousands of distinct CDR3 sequences, 10% to 15% of them singletons, with about 2.2% in the top ten. Material: PBMCs, mostly from graft donor cells, obtained 360 days after TCRalphabeta/CD19-depleted stem cell transplant. The receptor source for this set is a male patient younger than 18 who had a stem cell transplant for acute myeloid leukemia, so the T cells may come from the graft donor.

This chain joins TRBV9 and TRBJ1-2, with 9 bases aligning to TRBD1. CDR3 size: 14 residues. V lost 0 bases and J lost 4; bases outside the gene matches: 1. The germline gives CDR1 SGDLS, CDR2 YYNGEE. The CDR3 nucleotides read TGTGCCAGCAGCGTAGTGGACAGGGGCTATGGCTACACCTTC. Translating it yields CASSVVDRGYGYTF.

The V and J genes are TRBV12-3 or TRBV12-4 and TRBJ2-5; 15 positions agree with TRBD2. Trimming at V came to 5 bases and at J to 2 bases, leaving 6 bases not matched to a gene. The CDR3 has 17 residues. The CDR3 coding sequence is TGTGCCAGCAGTGGGACTAGCGGGAGGTGGGAACAAGAGACCCAGTACTTC. This gives the protein CASSGTSGRWEQETQYF.

This clonotype appeared many times. The chain has TRBV12-3 or TRBV12-4 and TRBJ1-4; 10 nucleotides agree with TRBD1. The CDR3 runs to 14 residues. Trimming at V came to 5 bases and at J to 11 bases, leaving 8 bases not matched to a gene. The CDR3 DNA follows: TGTGCCAGCAGTCCCGGGACAGGGGCTCGGAAACTGTTTTTT. It is translated as CASSPGTGARKLFF.

This clonotype occurred a few times. This CDR3 reads CASSLAPGFVDEQYF. In DNA form, the CDR3 reads TGTGCCAGCAGCTTAGCCCCGGGGTTTGTCGACGAGCAGTACTTC. The chain is built from TRBV11-2 and TRBJ2-7; D is possibly TRBD2 (5 bases). This CDR3 is built from 15 residues. In germline, CDR1 is SGHAT, CDR2 FQNNGV. Between the trimmed V and J ends, which lost 1 base and 5 bases, there was a span of 15 bases.

This clonotype was seen ten or more times. The chain employs TRBV6-2 or TRBV6-3 and TRBJ2-2; D is uncertain. Trimming took 7 bases from V and 5 from J, leaving 11 bases between them. Looked up from germline, CDR1 is MNHEY and CDR2 is SVGEGT. The CDR3 extends over 13 amino acids. Here the CDR3 DNA reads TGTGCCAGCACTCCTCAGTGGACCGGGGAGCTGTTTTTT. It translates to CASTPQWTGELFF.

This clonotype came up many times. The junction does not match germline at one end; this may be a read error. The chain couples TRBV6-5 to TRBJ2-3; D might be TRBD1 or TRBD2, each matching 5 bases. The CDR3 runs to 13 residues. The germline V gene encodes CDR1 MNHEY and CDR2 SVGAGI. The CDR3 here is CASSYVGTETPHF. The CDR3 DNA reads TGTGCCAGCAGTTACGTCGGGACCGAGACTCCGCATTTT.

This clonotype has ten or more counts. The chain uses TRBV4-3 and TRBJ2-7; possible D gene TRBD1, 6 bases. V dropped 1 base and J dropped 2 bases, with 12 bases sitting between them. CDR1 is LGHNA, CDR2 YSLEER, per germline. The length of the CDR3 is 15 residues. CDR3 region: CASSQGLRGTYEQYF. CDR3 coding DNA: TGCGCCAGCAGCCAAGGGTTAAGGGGGACCTACGAGCAGTACTTC.

This clonotype was counted only a few times. The chain has TRBV4-2 and TRBJ2-1; 9 nucleotides align to TRBD2. V lost 4 bases and J lost 4; bases outside the gene matches: 5. Germline V lookup: CDR1 LGHNA, CDR2 YNFKEQ. The CDR3 extends over 15 amino acids. The CDR3 DNA reads as TGTGCCAGCAGCCGAGAGACTAGCGGTTACAATGAGCAGTTCTTC. It encodes CASSRETSGYNEQFF.

The J gene is TRBJ1-1, the V gene TRBV6-2 or TRBV6-3; D is ambiguous. V was cut by 2 bases and J by 1 base, with 8 bases left in between. Germline V gene lookup returns CDR1 MNHEY and CDR2 SVGEGT. The CDR3 runs 14 residues. For the CDR3, the DNA is TGTGCCAGCAGTTACGTCGGGAAGAACACTGAAGCTTTCTTT. It is translated as CASSYVGKNTEAFF.

Many counts were recorded for this clonotype. The chain joins TRBV29-1 to TRBJ2-7; D may be TRBD1 (6 bases). The CDR3 runs to 13 residues. Germline CDR1 is SQVTM and CDR2 is ANQGSEA. V was shortened by 6 bases and J by 2 bases, with 14 bases between the two germline ends. CDR3 region: CSVRDTRTYEQYF. CDR3 nucleotides: TGCAGCGTCCGGGACACTCGAACCTACGAGCAGTACTTC.

CDR3 coding DNA: TGTGCCTGGAGCCCCTGGCAGACCAATCAGCCCCAGCATTTT. Its translation is CAWSPWQTNQPQHF. The chain uses TRBV30 and TRBJ1-5; no clear D. Germline V lookup: CDR1 GTSNPN, CDR2 SVGIG (reference sequence). The CDR3 has 14 amino acids. The germline V and J ends were trimmed by 3 bases and 3 bases, with 12 bases remaining between them.

This clonotype was counted a few times. The gene calls are TRBV6-1 and TRBJ2-7, with TRBD2 matching over 14 bases. This CDR3 is built from 15 residues. Germline lookup yields CDR1 MNHNS and CDR2 SASEGT. J lost 6 bases, V lost 7 bases, and 8 bases had no gene match. CDR3 bases: TGTGCCAGCACCACGAAGGGGACTAGCGGGAGCGAGCAGTACTTC. This translates into CASTTKGTSGSEQYF.

The chain links TRBV13 to TRBJ2-7; 9 bases line up with TRBD2. The CDR3 contains 17 residues. Losses at the gene ends were 5 bases for V and 6 bases for J; bases not matched to a gene: 17. Germline V gene lookup returns CDR1 PRHDT and CDR2 FYEKMQ (reference sequence). The CDR3 nucleotides are TGTGCCAGCAGCCCAAATCGGGGTGTAAGCGGGAGGTTCGAGCAGTACTTC. Protein: CASSPNRGVSGRFEQYF.

This clonotype was detected a few times. This chain joins TRBV20-1 and TRBJ2-5; TRBD2 agrees at 14 bases. In germline, CDR1 is DFQATT, CDR2 SNEGSKA (reference sequence). Trimming took 4 bases from V and 2 from J; bases not matched to a gene: 6. The CDR3 is made up of 16 amino acids. The CDR3, as DNA: TGCAGTGCTACCGGACTAGCGGGAGGTGGACAAGAGACCCAGTACTTC. Translation: CSATGLAGGGQETQYF.

The J gene is TRBJ1-2, the V gene TRBV5-1; D possibly corresponds to TRBD1 (5 bases). V was shortened by 0 bases and J by 8 bases, with 11 bases between the two germline ends. Per the germline V gene, CDR1 is SGHRS and CDR2 is YFSETQ. This CDR3 has 13 amino acids. The CDR3 loop reads CASSLVRARGYTF. In nucleotides, the CDR3 is TGCGCCAGCAGCTTGGTCAGGGCGAGAGGCTACACCTTC.

In this sample, this clonotype turned up many times. The V call is TRBV29-1, the J call TRBJ1-5, with D perhaps TRBD1 (5 bases). The CDR3 has 12 amino acids. V was clipped by 4 bases and J by 2 bases, with 6 bases between them. Germline V lookup: CDR1 SQVTM, CDR2 ANQGSEA. Here the CDR3 reads CSVGDRNQPQHF. DNA of the CDR3: TGCAGCGTTGGGGACCGCAATCAGCCCCAGCATTTT.

Many counts were recorded for this clonotype. The chain employs TRBV28 and TRBJ1-2; 8 bases match TRBD1. The germline gives CDR1 MDHEN, CDR2 SYDVKM. This CDR3 is built from 17 residues. V shed 0 bases, J shed 8 bases, and the junction held 14 bases outside the gene matches. CDR3 nucleotides: TGTGCCAGCAGTTTATGGACCGTACAGGGGGATGAGTACGGCTACACCTTC. Residues: CASSLWTVQGDEYGYTF.

The chain employs TRBV2 and TRBJ2-7; 10 bases agree with TRBD1. In germline, CDR1 is SNHLY, CDR2 FYNNEI. Trimming removed 6 bases from V and 3 bases from J; junction bases left unmatched: 8. The CDR3 totals 15 residues. DNA for the CDR3: TGTGCCAGCAGCGAATCCGGGACAGGGGTCTACGAGCAGTACTTC. Its translation is CASSESGTGVYEQYF.

The chain uses TRBV29-1 and TRBJ2-3; D may correspond to TRBD1 or TRBD2 (5 bases each). The CDR3 is made up of 17 amino acids. The ends were cut back, 0 bases at V and 0 bases at J, with 16 bases in the middle. The germline CDR1 and CDR2 sequences are SQVTM and ANQGSEA. In nucleotides, the CDR3 is TGCAGCGTTGAAGAGTGGGGACCGGGCCCAAGCACAGATACGCAGTATTTT. Translating gives CSVEEWGPGPSTDTQYF.

The chain employs TRBV27 and TRBJ2-7, with 9 bases that match TRBD1. The CDR3 sequence is 14 residues long. Germline V lookup: CDR1 MNHEY, CDR2 SMNVEV (reference sequence). V gave up 8 bases and J gave up 0 bases; unmatched junction bases: 5. Written as DNA, the CDR3 is TGTGCCAGCCGGACAGGGGATGCCTCCTACGAGCAGTACTTC. Protein product: CASRTGDASYEQYF.

A note on this clonotype: A read error is possible here, since a much larger clone lies one base away. The chain links TRBV29-1 to TRBJ2-7, with D possibly matching TRBD2 (5 bases). Germline V gene sequence: CDR1 SQVTM, CDR2 ANQGSEA. This CDR3 is built from 11 residues. As DNA, the CDR3 is TGCAGCGTTGTTGGGCTAGCTGAGCGGTACTTC. It translates to CSVVGLAERYF.

This clonotype occurred a few times. CDR3 region: CSATLSPSVNEQFF. The CDR3 bases are TGCAGTGCCACACTCTCCCCTAGCGTCAATGAGCAGTTCTTC. The V call is TRBV20-1, the J call TRBJ2-1; tentative D call: TRBD2 (6 bases). The V gene's germline CDR1 is DFQATT and CDR2 SNEGSKA (reference sequence). V shed 6 bases and J shed 6 bases, with 18 bases lying between them. The CDR3 extends over 14 amino acids.

This clonotype has a count of ten or more. The DNA of the CDR3 is TGCGCCAGCAGACGCCGACTAGCGGGAGAGGAAGAGACCCAGTACTTC. Amino acids: CASRRRLAGEEETQYF. The chain combines TRBV5-1 with TRBJ2-5, with 12 bases that match TRBD2. The CDR3 extends over 16 amino acids. V trimming: 5 bases; J trimming: 3 bases; junction bases outside the gene matches: 8. Germline CDR1 reads SGHRS; CDR2 reads YFSETQ.

This clonotype was detected a few times. The chain is built from TRBV6-1 and TRBJ2-1; either TRBD1 or TRBD2 may fit D (6 bases each). Germline V lookup: CDR1 MNHNS, CDR2 SASEGT. Trimming stripped 7 bases from V and 0 bases from J, with 16 bases between. The CDR3 consists of 16 residues. CDR3 bases: TGTGCCAGCACCCACACCAGGGGACTCTCCTACAATGAGCAGTTCTTC. Protein: CASTHTRGLSYNEQFF.

The V and J genes are TRBV20-1 and TRBJ2-1, with TRBD2 matching over 9 bases. The germline CDR1 and CDR2 sequences are DFQATT and SNEGSKA (reference sequence). This CDR3 is built from 15 residues. V dropped 6 bases and J dropped 7; count of bases not matched to a gene: 13. This CDR3 reads CSAGDVGGRGNEQFF. The CDR3, as DNA: TGCAGTGCGGGCGATGTGGGCGGGAGGGGAAATGAGCAGTTCTTC.

There are a few counts of this clonotype. Relative to the germline gene, one junction end is altered; a read error may explain this. The V and J genes are TRBV7-7 and TRBJ2-7; TRBD2 aligns across 8 bases. CDR1 and CDR2 (germline): SSHAT, FNYEAQ (reference sequence). The CDR3 loop spans 15 amino acids. The CDR3 reads CASSLNAGGGYEQYF. The DNA of the CDR3 is TGTGCTAGCAGCTTAAATGCCGGGGGGGGTTACGAGCAGTACTTC.

This clonotype has a count of ten or more. The chain employs TRBV6-5 and TRBJ2-2, with TRBD1 identical over 11 bases. The V gene end was trimmed by 2 bases and the J gene end by 4 bases; junction bases not matched to a gene: 9. Germline V CDR1 and CDR2: MNHEY, SVGAGI. The length of the CDR3 is 18 residues. The CDR3 here is CASSYGQGARGPTGELFF. CDR3 nucleotides: TGTGCCAGCAGTTACGGACAGGGGGCGCGAGGACCCACCGGGGAGCTGTTTTTT.

This clonotype has more than one count but fewer than ten. V usage is TRBV2 and J usage is TRBJ2-5; TRBD2 matches at 7 bases. Trimming cost V 3 bases and J 5 bases; bases outside gene matches: 3. This CDR3 region has 13 residues. Germline assignment: CDR1 SNHLY and CDR2 FYNNEI. The DNA for the CDR3 is TGTGCCAGCAGTGAGGCGGGAGTGGAGACCCAGTACTTC. This encodes CASSEAGVETQYF.

The chain employs TRBV20-1 and TRBJ2-7, with D perhaps given as TRBD1 or TRBD2 (5 bases each). The V end was cut by 3 bases, the J end by 2 bases, with 14 bases between. The CDR3 spans 14 residues. Germline values: CDR1 DFQATT, CDR2 SNEGSKA (reference sequence). The DNA for the CDR3 is TGCAGTGCTAGGGGGACGCCGACAACCTACGAGCAGTACTTC. Its translation: CSARGTPTTYEQYF.